A selection of T cell receptor beta chains follows, all from one sample in a study of T cell responses to AZD1222 COVID-19 vaccine. Using immunoSEQ multiplex PCR, the repertoire was profiled, and TCRdb retains in-frame clones only, with some absent. The repertoire holds some 90,000 clones, with over 70% as singletons. The source was peripheral blood, collected on day 0 of AZD1222 vaccination. The receptors shown here come from an adult in good health. Both conserved end residues are trimmed from each CDR3.

v_call,j_call,cdr3_aa
TRBV5-1,TRBJ2-2,ASSPWTSGNPAMRTRNTGELF
TRBV6-1,TRBJ1-2,ASSELGVAYGYT
TRBV24-1,TRBJ2-2,ATSDPGTGNSGELF
TRBV6-5,TRBJ1-2,ASKPAGNGGYT
TRBV2,TRBJ1-1,ATTFTTWDTEAF
TRBV28,TRBJ2-3,ASSQGGGGSDTQY
TRBV2,TRBJ1-5,ASSTIRGSNQPQH
TRBV28,TRBJ1-2,ASSYYSSGSYGYT
TRBV19,TRBJ2-3,ASSIGGRGQDTQY
TRBV5-1,TRBJ2-5,ASSVGASSRETQY
TRBV19,TRBJ2-2,ASTPGTSFGELF
TRBV4-1,TRBJ2-5,ASSQVGLRSQETQY
TRBV27,TRBJ1-1,ASNSGGVTEAF
TRBV19,TRBJ2-1,ASSIEGASSYNEQF
TRBV12-5,TRBJ2-7,ASGVVEGEQY
TRBV14,TRBJ2-1,ASSQVEGLAGHHNEQF
TRBV6-2/TRBV6-3,TRBJ2-3,ASSYQNLITTDTQY
TRBV28,TRBJ1-1,ASSFIGEDTEAF
TRBV11-2,TRBJ2-5,ASSSGLAGRETQY
TRBV19,TRBJ2-1,ASRQSGSEPNEQF
TRBV20-1,TRBJ2-3,SASPLAGERGDTQY
TRBV5-4,TRBJ2-7,ASSRDRESVQY
TRBV6-6,TRBJ1-2,ASSPLTGISTLNYGYT
TRBV2,TRBJ1-5,ASSEDRGFNQPQH
TRBV21-1,TRBJ1-5,ASSKGDQPQH
TRBV5-4,TRBJ2-7,ASSVRDRDYEQY
TRBV29-1,TRBJ2-3,SVEQGAGTDTQY
TRBV4-2,TRBJ2-6,ASSQDLRGSGANVLT
TRBV18,TRBJ1-1,ASSPQGPNTEAF
TRBV2,TRBJ2-7,ASGGHTTGEQY
TRBV11-3,TRBJ2-1,ASSLFSGRAFNEQF
TRBV28,TRBJ1-2,ASSFSLNYGYT
TRBV7-2,TRBJ2-3,ASSLEGGPSQVDTQY
TRBV7-8,TRBJ2-1,ASSPRIYNEQF
TRBV9,TRBJ1-2,ASSPYQAPGQGGGYT
TRBV2,TRBJ1-4,ASSEWGQGYATNEKLF
TRBV6-1,TRBJ2-1,ASSGRTSGRYSYNEQF
TRBV20-1,TRBJ2-7,SAWDTHEQY
TRBV30,TRBJ2-7,AWSVLDEQY
TRBV28,TRBJ1-3,ASSLEIVGSSGNTIY
TRBV5-1,TRBJ2-5,ASSLPQETQY
TRBV14,TRBJ1-3,ASSSLKGFGNTIY
TRBV5-1,TRBJ1-2,ASSLASQGRGYGYT
TRBV5-6,TRBJ1-6,ASSRYRDLH
TRBV15,TRBJ2-7,ATSRSGRGMRSLEQY
TRBV5-6,TRBJ2-1,ASNGKAGTANEQF
TRBV5-6,TRBJ1-2,ASSLPDNLNYGYT
TRBV6-5,TRBJ1-3,ASTPAGSGNTIY
TRBV15,TRBJ1-5,ATSRGEGVTNQPQH
TRBV5-4,TRBJ1-4,ASSPTGANEKLF
TRBV3-1/TRBV3-2,TRBJ1-2,ASSPLQGAYGYT
TRBV30,TRBJ1-3,AWSVGGNTIY